This T cell receptor beta chain was obtained from a study of cytomegalovirus exposure and HLA in healthy donors. Study-wide findings and caveats: In a later analysis, HLA-C alleles had the fewest associated TCRs, DRB1 alleles the most. Associated with HLA alleles at 0.05 false discovery rate in a later analysis were over 15,000 TCR beta sequences. A later analysis linked a missense DCLRE1C variant to TCR beta V- and J-gene trimming.

The PCR had 60 Vbeta and 13 Jbeta primers. Some clones are missing from TCRdb's copy, which holds only in-frame ones; the method was immunoSEQ multiplex PCR. The sample has some 150,000 clones, 76% seen once; the top ten hold 1.5% to 2%. Concerning this clone itself: Its antigen is unknown.

The sequence was collected from a middle-aged woman in good health and CMV-seronegative. What was sequenced was PBMCs.

CDR3 region: CASSIGLIRGYEQYF. CDR3 DNA sequence: TGTGCCAGTAGTATAGGGCTGATTCGGGGCTACGAGCAGTACTTC. The rearrangement links TRBV19 to TRBJ2-7; weak D call: TRBD2 (5 bases). V lost 1 base, J lost 3 bases, and 13 bases lay in between. Germline V gene sequence: CDR1 LNHDA, CDR2 SQIVND (reference sequence). CDR3 size: 15 residues.